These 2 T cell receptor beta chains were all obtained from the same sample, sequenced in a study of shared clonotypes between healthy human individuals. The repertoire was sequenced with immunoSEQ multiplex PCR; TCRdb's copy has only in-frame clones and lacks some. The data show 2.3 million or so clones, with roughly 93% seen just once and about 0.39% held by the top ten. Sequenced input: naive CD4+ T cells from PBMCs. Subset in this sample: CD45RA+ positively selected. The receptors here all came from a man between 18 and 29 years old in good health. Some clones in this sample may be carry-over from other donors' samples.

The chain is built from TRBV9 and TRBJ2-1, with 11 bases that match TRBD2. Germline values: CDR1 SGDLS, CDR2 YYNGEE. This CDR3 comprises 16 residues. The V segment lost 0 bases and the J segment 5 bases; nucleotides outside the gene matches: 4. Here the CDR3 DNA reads TGTGCCAGCAGCGTAGCGGGACTAGCGGTGAACAATGAGCAGTTCTTC. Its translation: CASSVAGLAVNNEQFF.

The CDR3 DNA reads as TGTGCCAGCAGCTCCCTGCGAGCGGGCTCCTACGAGCAGTACTTC. It translates to CASSSLRAGSYEQYF. The V call is TRBV7-2, the J call TRBJ2-7, with D perhaps TRBD2 (6 bases). Germline CDR1 is SGHTA and CDR2 is FQGNSA. The CDR3 length is 15 residues. Trimming pared 4 bases from V and 0 bases from J, leaving 13 bases between.